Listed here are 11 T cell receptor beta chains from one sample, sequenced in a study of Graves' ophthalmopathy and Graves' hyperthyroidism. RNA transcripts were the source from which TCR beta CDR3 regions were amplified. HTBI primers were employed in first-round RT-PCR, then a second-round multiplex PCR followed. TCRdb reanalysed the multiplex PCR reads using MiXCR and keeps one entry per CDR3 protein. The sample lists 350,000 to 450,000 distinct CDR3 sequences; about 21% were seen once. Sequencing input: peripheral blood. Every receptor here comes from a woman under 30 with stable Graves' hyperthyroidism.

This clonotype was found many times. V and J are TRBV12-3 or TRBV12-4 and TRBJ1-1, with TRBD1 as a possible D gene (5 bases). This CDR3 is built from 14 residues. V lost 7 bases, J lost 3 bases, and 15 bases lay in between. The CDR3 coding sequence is TGTGCCAGCACCCCCCTGGCAGGGTACACTGAAGCTTTCTTT. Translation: CASTPLAGYTEAFF.

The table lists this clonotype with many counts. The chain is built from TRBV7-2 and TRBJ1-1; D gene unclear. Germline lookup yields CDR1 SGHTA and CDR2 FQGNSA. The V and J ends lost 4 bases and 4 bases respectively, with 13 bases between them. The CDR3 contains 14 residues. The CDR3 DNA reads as TGTGCCAGCAGCTCCTCCGGACGGTCCACTGAAGCTTTCTTT. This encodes CASSSSGRSTEAFF. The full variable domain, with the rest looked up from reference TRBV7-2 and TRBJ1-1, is GAGVSQSPSNKVTEKGKDVELRCDPISGHTALYWYRQSLGQGLEFLIYFQGNSAPDKSGLPSDRFSAERTGGSVSTLTIQRTQQEDSAVYLCASSSSGRSTEAFFGQGTRLTVV.

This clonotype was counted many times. The CDR3 coding sequence is TGCAGTGCTAGAGCTAAGTGGAGGGTCCAAGAGACCCAGTACTTC. Translation: CSARAKWRVQETQYF. The V call is TRBV20-1, the J call TRBJ2-5, with a weak D call TRBD2 (6 bases). This CDR3 is built from 15 residues. Germline CDR1 and CDR2: DFQATT and SNEGSKA (reference sequence). Between the trimmed V and J ends, which lost 1 base and 1 base, there was a span of 13 bases.

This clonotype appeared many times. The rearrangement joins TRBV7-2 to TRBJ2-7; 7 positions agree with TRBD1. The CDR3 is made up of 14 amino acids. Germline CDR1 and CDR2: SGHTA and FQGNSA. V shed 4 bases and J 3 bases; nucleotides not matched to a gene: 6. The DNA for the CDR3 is TGTGCCAGCAGCTCGACAGGGCTAGTCTACGAGCAGTACTTC. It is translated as CASSSTGLVYEQYF.

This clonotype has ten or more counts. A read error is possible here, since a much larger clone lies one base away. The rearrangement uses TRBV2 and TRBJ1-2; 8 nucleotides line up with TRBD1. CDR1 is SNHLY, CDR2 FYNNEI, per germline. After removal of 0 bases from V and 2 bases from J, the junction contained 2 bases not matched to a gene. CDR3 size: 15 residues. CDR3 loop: CASSEAQGVNYGYTF. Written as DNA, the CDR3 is TGTGCCAGCAGTGAAGCACAGGGGGTCAACTATGGCTACACCTTC.

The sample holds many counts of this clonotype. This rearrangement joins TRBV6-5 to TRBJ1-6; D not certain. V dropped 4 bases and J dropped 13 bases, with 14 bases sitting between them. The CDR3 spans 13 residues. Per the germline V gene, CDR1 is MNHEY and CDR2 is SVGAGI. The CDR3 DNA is TGTGCCAGCAGTTCCCGACGGCTGGACCCCCTCCACTTT. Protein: CASSSRRLDPLHF.

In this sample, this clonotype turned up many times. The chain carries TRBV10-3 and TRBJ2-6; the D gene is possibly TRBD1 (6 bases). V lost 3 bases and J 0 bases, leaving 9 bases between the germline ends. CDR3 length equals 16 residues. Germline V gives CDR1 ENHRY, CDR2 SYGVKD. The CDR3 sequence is CAISDLTGSGANVLTF. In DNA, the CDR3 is TGTGCCATCAGTGACCTGACAGGCTCTGGGGCCAACGTCCTGACTTTC.

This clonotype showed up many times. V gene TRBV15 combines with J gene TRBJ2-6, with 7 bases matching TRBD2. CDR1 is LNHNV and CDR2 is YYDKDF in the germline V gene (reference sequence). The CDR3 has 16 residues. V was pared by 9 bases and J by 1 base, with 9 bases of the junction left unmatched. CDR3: CATGGGGMSGANVLTF. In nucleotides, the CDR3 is TGTGCCACGGGGGGGGGAGGGATGTCTGGGGCCAACGTCCTGACTTTC.

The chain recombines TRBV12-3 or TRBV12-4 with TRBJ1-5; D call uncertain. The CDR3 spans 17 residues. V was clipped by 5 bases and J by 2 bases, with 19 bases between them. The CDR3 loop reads CASSPGSRIRGNQPQHF. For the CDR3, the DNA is TGTGCCAGCAGTCCAGGAAGTCGGATCCGGGGCAATCAGCCCCAGCATTTT.

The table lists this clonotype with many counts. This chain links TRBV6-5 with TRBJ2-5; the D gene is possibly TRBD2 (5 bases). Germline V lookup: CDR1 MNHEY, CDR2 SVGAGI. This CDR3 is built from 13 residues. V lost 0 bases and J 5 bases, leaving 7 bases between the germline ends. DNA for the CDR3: TGTGCCAGCAGTTACTCGGGAGAGGAGACCCAGTACTTC. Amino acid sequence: CASSYSGEETQYF.

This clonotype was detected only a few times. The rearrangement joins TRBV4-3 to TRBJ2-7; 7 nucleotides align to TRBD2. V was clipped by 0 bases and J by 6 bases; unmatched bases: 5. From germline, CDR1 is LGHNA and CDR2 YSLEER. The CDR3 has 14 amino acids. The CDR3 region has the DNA TGCGCCAGCAGCCAAGAGCGGGAGATCGGCGAGCAGTACTTC. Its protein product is CASSQEREIGEQYF.